Presented here are 27 T cell receptor beta chains from one specimen sequenced in a study of T cell repertoires in cytomegalovirus infection. For these TCRs, the target antigens are not known. MiXCR, applied by TCRdb to the reads, yields one record per CDR3 protein. This table has about a million distinct CDR3 sequences, about a third appearing once. This material consisted of cultured CD8+ T cells from PBMCs, taken from culture after CMV antigen stimulation. The receptors originated from a human donor in good health (CMV status not recorded). Some clones in this sample may be carry-over from other donors' samples.

This clonotype was recorded many times. The V gene is TRBV7-9, the J gene TRBJ1-4; D call uncertain. Trimming took off 4 bases at V and 6 bases at J, with 6 bases between the two ends. CDR3 size: 12 residues. Germline CDR1 reads SEHNR; CDR2 reads FQNEAQ (reference sequence). CDR3 protein: CASSYWDEKLFF. CDR3 in DNA: TGTGCCAGCAGCTATTGGGATGAAAAACTGTTTTTT.

V usage is TRBV12-3 or TRBV12-4 and J usage is TRBJ1-3; D remains unclear. The CDR3 has 14 amino acids. V lost 5 bases, J lost 0 bases, and 8 bases lay in between. The CDR3 here is CASSPQSSGNTIYF. The CDR3 region has the DNA TGTGCCAGCAGTCCGCAGAGCTCTGGAAACACCATATATTTT.

The CDR3 nucleotides read TGTGCCATCAGTGACGGGACAGGGTTCAACGAGCAGTACGTC. The encoded protein is CAISDGTGFNEQYV. The chain combines TRBV10-3 with TRBJ2-7; 9 bases are a match to TRBD1. There are 14 residues in the CDR3. J lost 5 bases, V lost 3 bases, and 5 bases had no gene match. CDR1 and CDR2 (germline): ENHRY, SYGVKD.

Of note for this clonotype: Mismatch with germline at one junction end may stem from a read error. J is TRBJ1-5 and V is TRBV27; 9 bases agree with TRBD1. There are 14 residues in the CDR3. Germline V gene data show CDR1 as MNHEY and CDR2 as SMNVEV (reference sequence). CDR3 sequence (DNA): TGTGCCAGCAGCCCCGGACAGGGGAATCAGCCCAAGCATTTT. Protein product: CASSPGQGNQPKHF.

The rearrangement joins TRBV7-9 to TRBJ2-5; 8 nucleotides agree with TRBD1. The CDR3 extends over 13 amino acids. Germline-derived CDR1 and CDR2 are SEHNR and FQNEAQ (reference sequence). V shed 4 bases and J 4 bases; nucleotides not matched to a gene: 2. Here the CDR3 reads CASSWTGTETQYF. The DNA of the CDR3 is TGTGCCAGCAGCTGGACAGGGACAGAGACCCAGTACTTC.

This clonotype came up a few times. J is TRBJ1-5 and V is TRBV12-3 or TRBV12-4; D not resolved. The CDR3 loop spans 14 amino acids. V was trimmed by 0 bases and J by 6 bases, leaving 9 bases between them. In DNA form, the CDR3 reads TGTGCCAGCAGTTTAGCCAGAGTAGGTCAGCCCCAGCATTTT. As protein: CASSLARVGQPQHF.

The chain employs TRBV10-3 and TRBJ2-2; 8 nucleotides agree with TRBD1. With 7 bases clipped from V and 1 base from J, the junction kept 5 bases outside the gene matches. The CDR3 loop spans 15 amino acids. CDR1 is ENHRY, CDR2 SYGVKD, per germline. This CDR3 reads CAIKTGQVNTGELFF. The CDR3 DNA reads TGTGCCATCAAAACGGGACAGGTGAACACCGGGGAGCTGTTTTTT.

This clonotype was seen more than once but under ten times. The V gene is TRBV5-4, the J gene TRBJ2-3, with D tentatively TRBD2 (5 bases). Germline-derived CDR1 and CDR2 are SGHNT and YYREEE (reference sequence). The CDR3 is made up of 15 amino acids. The V end was cut by 5 bases, the J end by 2 bases, with 15 bases between. This CDR3 reads CASRPLGEVTDTQYF. The DNA of the CDR3 is TGTGCCAGCAGGCCCCTGGGAGAAGTCACAGATACGCAGTATTTT.

This clonotype showed up many times. V gene TRBV28 combines with J gene TRBJ2-7; D perhaps matches TRBD2 (6 bases). The CDR3 consists of 15 residues. Trimming removed 5 bases from V and 2 bases from J, with 16 bases in between. Germline CDR1 reads MDHEN; CDR2 reads SYDVKM. The CDR3 spells CASSRVDGTPYEQYV. The CDR3 coding sequence is TGTGCCAGCAGTCGAGTAGACGGGACTCCCTACGAGCAGTACGTC.

The V call is TRBV6-6, the J call TRBJ2-1; the match to TRBD1 covers 8 bases. The CDR3 runs 13 residues. Germline CDR1 reads MNHNY; CDR2 reads SVGAGI (reference sequence). V trimming: 7 bases; J trimming: 7 bases; junction bases outside the gene matches: 6. As DNA, the CDR3 is TGTGCCAGCAACAAAGACAGGGGAAATGAGCAGTTCTTC. As protein: CASNKDRGNEQFF.

CDR3 in DNA: TGTGCCAGCAGTTACGGCCTAGCTATGATTAATGAGCAGTTCTTC. This gives the protein CASSYGLAMINEQFF. The chain recombines TRBV6-2 or TRBV6-3 with TRBJ2-1; D perhaps matches TRBD2 (5 bases). CDR3 size: 15 residues. V lost 2 bases, J lost 7 bases, and 15 bases lay in between. CDR1 is MNHEY and CDR2 is SVGEGT in the germline V gene.

The rearrangement links TRBV19 to TRBJ1-1, with TRBD1 matching 10 bases. Germline V gene sequence: CDR1 LNHDA, CDR2 SQIVND (reference sequence). There are 13 residues in the CDR3. Trimming took 6 bases from V and 10 from J; bases not matched to a gene: 8. Written as DNA, the CDR3 is TGTGCCAGTAGCACGACCCGGGACAGGGGAGCTTTCTTT. Amino acids: CASSTTRDRGAFF. Looking up the rest from reference TRBV19 and TRBJ1-1 gives the full variable domain: DGGITQSPKYLFRKEGQNVTLSCEQNLNHDAMYWYRQDPGQGLRLIYYSQIVNDFQKGDIAEGYSVSREKKESFPLTVTSAQKNPTAFYLCASSTTRDRGAFFGQGTRLTVV.

This clonotype appeared a few times. CDR3 nucleotides: TGTGCCAGCAGCTTAGAGGTCATCGAGACCCAGTACTTC. Translating gives CASSLEVIETQYF. V is TRBV11-2 and J is TRBJ2-5, with D unclear. Germline V lookup: CDR1 SGHAT, CDR2 FQNNGV. The CDR3 has 13 residues. Between the trimmed V and J ends, which lost 0 bases and 5 bases, there was a span of 7 bases. Complete variable domain (other parts from reference TRBV11-2 and TRBJ2-5): EAGVAQSPRYKIIEKRQSVAFWCNPISGHATLYWYQQILGQGPKLLIQFQNNGVVDDSQLPKDRFSAERLKGVDSTLKIQPAKLEDSAVYLCASSLEVIETQYFGPGTRLLVL.

In this sample, this clonotype turned up a few times. The chain is built from TRBV5-5 and TRBJ1-1; 9 bases match TRBD1. V lost 4 bases to trimming and J lost 0 bases; unmatched junction nucleotides: 4. Per germline, CDR1 SGHKS and CDR2 YYEKEE (reference sequence). This CDR3 spans 15 amino acids. The CDR3 coding sequence is TGTGCCAGCAGCCCCGGGACAGGGATGAACACTGAAGCTTTCTTT. This codes for CASSPGTGMNTEAFF.

The rearrangement joins TRBV15 to TRBJ1-2; 7 bases are shared with TRBD1. Germline loops: CDR1 LNHNV, CDR2 YYDKDF (reference sequence). The junction had 8 bases not matched to a gene; V was cut back by 1 base and J by 12 bases. The CDR3 runs 13 residues. The CDR3: CATSRGSTGEDTF. The CDR3 DNA follows: TGTGCCACCAGCAGAGGGTCCACAGGGGAAGACACCTTC.

The rearrangement links TRBV5-6 to TRBJ2-3; tentatively, D is TRBD1 or TRBD2 (5 bases each). The V gene's germline CDR1 is SGHDT and CDR2 YYEEEE. Trimming removed 4 bases from V and 2 bases from J, with 17 bases in between. The CDR3 is made up of 16 amino acids. CDR3 loop: CASSHWRGDPTDTQYF. Written as DNA, the CDR3 is TGTGCCAGCAGCCATTGGCGAGGGGACCCCACAGATACGCAGTATTTT.

This chain connects TRBV7-6 to TRBJ1-5; maybe TRBD1 (5 bases). The V gene lost 4 bases and the J gene lost 4 bases, with 11 bases spanning the gap. This CDR3 region has 14 residues. Germline V lookup: CDR1 SGHVS, CDR2 FNYEAQ. CDR3 loop: CASSSRGLNQPQHF. As DNA, the CDR3 is TGTGCCAGCAGCTCCCGGGGCCTTAATCAGCCCCAGCATTTT.

In DNA, the CDR3 is TGTGCCAGCAGTTACTCCCATATTTTTACTAGCGGGGGTGCAGATACGCAGTATTTT. This gives the protein CASSYSHIFTSGGADTQYF. V is TRBV6-5 and J is TRBJ2-3; 11 positions agree with TRBD2. Trimming cost V 0 bases and J 4 bases; bases outside gene matches: 12. CDR1 and CDR2 from the germline V gene are MNHEY and SVGAGI. The CDR3 is made up of 19 amino acids.

This sequence joins TRBV27 and TRBJ2-3; 11 bases agree with TRBD2. The V gene's germline CDR1 is MNHEY and CDR2 SMNVEV (reference sequence). CDR3 length: 21 amino acids. Germline trimming cut 3 bases from V and 0 bases from J; bases unmatched to any gene: 17. CDR3 residues: CASSLTLGLAGGPASTDTQYF. CDR3 bases: TGTGCCAGCAGTTTGACCCTCGGCTTAGCGGGGGGGCCGGCTAGCACAGATACGCAGTATTTT.

This clonotype was counted at least ten times. This chain connects TRBV7-8 to TRBJ2-3; D unresolved. The CDR3 is 13 amino acids. V lost 1 base and J 5 bases, leaving 7 bases between the germline ends. From germline, CDR1 is SGHVS and CDR2 FQNEAQ. CDR3 DNA sequence: TGTGCCAGCAGCTTAGAGTTCCTAGATACGCAGTATTTT. Encoded protein: CASSLEFLDTQYF.

This chain joins TRBV7-6 and TRBJ2-2; weak D call: TRBD1 (5 bases). The V gene's germline CDR1 is SGHVS and CDR2 FNYEAQ. This CDR3 is 15 amino acids long. The ends were cut back, 5 bases at V and 7 bases at J, with 17 bases in the middle. The chain's CDR3 is CASSQRTSGHGELFF. The CDR3 DNA follows: TGTGCCAGCAGCCAAAGGACATCGGGTCACGGGGAGCTGTTTTTT.

This clonotype has just a few counts. The junction and the germline gene differ at one end; a read error may be behind it. V gene TRBV6-5 combines with J gene TRBJ2-2; no definite D call. CDR1 and CDR2 from the germline V gene are MNHEY and SVGAGI. This CDR3 region has 12 residues. The CDR3 reads CASSYKKVHNLF. CDR3 coding DNA: TGTGCCAGCAGTTATAAAAAAGTGCACAATCTTTTT.

The table lists this clonotype with a few counts. The gene calls are TRBV18 and TRBJ2-1, with 11 positions matching TRBD2. Trimming took 4 bases from V and 7 from J; bases not matched to a gene: 15. CDR3 size: 18 residues. Germline V gives CDR1 KGHSH, CDR2 LQKENI. The CDR3 loop reads CASSLGRPGLAEGNEQFF. CDR3 in DNA: TGTGCCAGCTCACTTGGAAGGCCGGGACTAGCGGAGGGAAATGAGCAGTTCTTC.

This clonotype was detected only a few times. The chain recombines TRBV2 with TRBJ2-3, with a possible D match to TRBD2 (7 bases). V was shortened by 10 bases and J by 5 bases, with 16 bases between the two germline ends. This CDR3 region has 13 residues. Germline V gene sequence: CDR1 SNHLY, CDR2 FYNNEI. The CDR3 spells CATPRGAGDTQYF. For the CDR3, the DNA is TGTGCCACCCCTCGGGGGGCGGGAGATACGCAGTATTTT.

The rearrangement links TRBV6-2 or TRBV6-3 to TRBJ2-2; TRBD2 might be the D (7 bases). The CDR3 runs 13 residues. Trimming left V 8 bases short and J 6 bases short, with 13 bases between. The V gene's germline CDR1 is MNHEY and CDR2 SVGEGT. CDR3 loop: CASGPRGPGELFF. In DNA, the CDR3 is TGTGCCAGCGGACCGCGGGGGCCCGGGGAGCTGTTTTTT.

This clonotype was counted a few times. CDR3: CASSSTENTIYF. In nucleotides, the CDR3 is TGTGCCAGCAGCTCGACGGAAAACACCATATATTTT. This rearrangement joins TRBV7-6 to TRBJ1-3; no firm D call. Trimming shortened V by 4 bases and J by 6 bases, and 7 bases separated the two germline ends. Germline loops: CDR1 SGHVS, CDR2 FNYEAQ. The length of the CDR3 is 12 residues.

V and J are TRBV20-1 and TRBJ2-4, with a tentative D call TRBD1 (5 bases). Trimming removed 1 base at V and 0 bases at J, with 31 bases between. The germline V gene has CDR1 DFQATT and CDR2 SNEGSKA (reference sequence). The CDR3 sequence is 22 residues long. The CDR3 bases are TGCAGTGCTAGAGGGGGCCGTGAGGAGATGGGGCAAATATTCCTAGCCAAAAACATTCAGTACTTC. It yields the protein CSARGGREEMGQIFLAKNIQYF.